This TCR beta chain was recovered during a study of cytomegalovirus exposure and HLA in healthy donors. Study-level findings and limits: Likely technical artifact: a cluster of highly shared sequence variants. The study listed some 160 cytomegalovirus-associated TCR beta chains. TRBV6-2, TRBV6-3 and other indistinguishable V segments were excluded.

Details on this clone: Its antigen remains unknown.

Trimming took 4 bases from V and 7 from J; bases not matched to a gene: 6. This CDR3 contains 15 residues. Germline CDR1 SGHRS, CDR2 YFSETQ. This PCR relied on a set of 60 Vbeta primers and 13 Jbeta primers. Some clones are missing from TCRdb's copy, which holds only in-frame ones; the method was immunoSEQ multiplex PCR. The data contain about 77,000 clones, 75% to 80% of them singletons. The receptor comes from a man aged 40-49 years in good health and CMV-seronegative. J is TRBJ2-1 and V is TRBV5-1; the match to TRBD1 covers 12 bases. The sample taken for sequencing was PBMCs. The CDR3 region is CASSLGTGGFNEQFF. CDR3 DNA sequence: TGCGCCAGCAGCCTGGGGACAGGGGGCTTTAATGAGCAGTTCTTC.